The 28 T cell receptor beta chains in this list originate from one sample, sequenced in a study of radiotherapy plus CTLA-4 blockade in lung cancer. TCRdb keeps only in-frame clones here, not all; method: immunoSEQ multiplex PCR. The repertoire holds just over 60,000 clones, with roughly 80% as singletons. This specimen consisted of peripheral blood, obtained from a patient treated with radiotherapy plus ipilimumab. These receptors originate from a human donor with non-small cell lung cancer who had a complete response to radiotherapy plus ipilimumab.

This clone was seen only once. This chain connects TRBV7-2 to TRBJ2-5; no reliable D call. CDR1 and CDR2 (germline): SGHTA, FQGNSA. V was clipped by 3 bases and J by 5 bases, with 10 bases between them. CDR3 length equals 13 residues. CDR3 in DNA: TGTGCCAGCAGCTTCGGCTTGAGGGAGACCCAGTACTTC. Translating gives CASSFGLRETQYF.

The chain couples TRBV6-1 to TRBJ1-1; D unclear. The V gene lost 2 bases and the J gene lost 8 bases, with 15 bases spanning the gap. The CDR3 spans 14 residues. Per the germline V gene, CDR1 is MNHNS and CDR2 is SASEGT. CDR3 coding DNA: TGTGCCAGCAGTGAACGAAGCGCTGGCTCGGAAGCTTTCTTT. Its translation is CASSERSAGSEAFF.

This chain uses TRBV5-6 with TRBJ1-5; D might be TRBD1 (5 bases). The CDR3 length is 16 residues. V gave up 0 bases and J gave up 0 bases, with 10 bases separating them. Germline CDR1 reads SGHDT; CDR2 reads YYEEEE. CDR3 amino acids: CASSLGRGNSNQPQHF. The CDR3 DNA is TGTGCCAGCAGCTTGGGACGGGGGAATAGCAATCAGCCCCAGCATTTT.

The chain combines TRBV27 with TRBJ2-2, with a weak D call TRBD2 (6 bases). V lost 5 bases, J lost 6 bases, and 25 bases lay in between. The CDR3 has 18 amino acids. Germline lookup yields CDR1 MNHEY and CDR2 SMNVEV (reference sequence). As DNA, the CDR3 is TGTGCCAGCAGTCGTGTGGGCGGGTCAACGGGAGTTCCCGGGGAGCTGTTTTTT. Its protein product is CASSRVGGSTGVPGELFF.

This clone was seen more than once but under ten times. The chain carries TRBV4-1 and TRBJ1-4; TRBD1 agrees at 7 bases. J was trimmed by 8 bases and V by 4 bases; bases with no gene match: 7. Germline-derived CDR1 and CDR2 are MGHRA and YSYEKL. CDR3 length: 14 amino acids. This chain's CDR3 is CASSPRQGGEKLFF. CDR3 coding DNA: TGCGCCAGCAGCCCTAGACAGGGTGGAGAAAAACTGTTTTTT.

CDR3: CAISKLGQASFGNTIYF. The CDR3 nucleotides are TGTGCCATCAGTAAGCTTGGACAGGCCTCCTTTGGAAACACCATATATTTT. This chain uses TRBV10-3 with TRBJ1-3; 7 nucleotides line up with TRBD1. Germline trimming cut 5 bases from V and 3 bases from J; bases unmatched to any gene: 13. The germline V gene has CDR1 ENHRY and CDR2 SYGVKD. CDR3 length equals 17 residues.

J is TRBJ2-7 and V is TRBV14; D remains unclear. The germline V and J ends were trimmed by 1 base and 2 bases, with 3 bases remaining between them. The CDR3 totals 12 residues. The germline V gene encodes CDR1 SGHDN and CDR2 FVKESK. The CDR3 here is CASSQGTYEQYV. The DNA for the CDR3 is TGTGCCAGCAGCCAAGGGACCTACGAGCAGTACGTC.

The chain is built from TRBV7-2 and TRBJ1-5; unclear D gene. The CDR3 has 13 amino acids. Germline V gives CDR1 SGHTA, CDR2 FQGNSA. V lost 2 bases and J 7 bases, leaving 9 bases between the germline ends. Here the CDR3 DNA reads TGTGCCAGCAGCTTAATGGACGGCCAGCCCCAGCATTTT. Translation gives CASSLMDGQPQHF.

This rearrangement joins TRBV5-1 to TRBJ2-7; D may match TRBD1 or TRBD2 (5 bases each). CDR3 length: 12 amino acids. Germline V gene sequence: CDR1 SGHRS, CDR2 YFSETQ. Trimming pared 2 bases from V and 5 bases from J, leaving 8 bases between. The CDR3 spells CASSFGDHEQYF. For the CDR3, the DNA is TGCGCCAGCAGCTTCGGGGACCACGAGCAGTACTTC.

This sequence joins TRBV29-1 and TRBJ2-1; 10 positions match TRBD2. The CDR3 covers 14 residues. V shed 3 bases, J shed 9 bases, and the junction held 8 bases outside the gene matches. Looked up from germline, CDR1 is SQVTM and CDR2 is ANQGSEA. CDR3 sequence: CSVEVPSGSSEQFF. CDR3 sequence (DNA): TGCAGCGTTGAGGTCCCTAGCGGGAGTAGTGAGCAGTTCTTC.

The chain recombines TRBV5-4 with TRBJ2-3, with a tentative D call TRBD2 (5 bases). The V and J ends lost 9 bases and 6 bases respectively, with 23 bases between them. This CDR3 has 15 amino acids. Germline CDR1 and CDR2: SGHNT and YYREEE (reference sequence). The CDR3 protein is CATYRRTGESDTQYF. The CDR3 nucleotides read TGTGCCACCTACCGGAGGACTGGCGAATCGGATACGCAGTATTTT. The variable domain in full, completed from reference TRBV5-4 and TRBJ2-3, reads ETGVTQSPTHLIKTRGQQVTLRCSSQSGHNTVSWYQQALGQGPQFIFQYYREEENGRGNFPPRFSGLQFPNYSSELNVNALELDDSALYLCATYRRTGESDTQYFGPGTRLTVL.

This clone was seen a handful of times. The V call is TRBV28, the J call TRBJ1-3, with unresolved D. This CDR3 spans 14 amino acids. V was cut by 6 bases and J by 6 bases, with 15 bases left in between. Germline V lookup: CDR1 MDHEN, CDR2 SYDVKM. The CDR3 reads CASRSPDSINTIYF. CDR3 DNA sequence: TGTGCCAGCAGAAGCCCGGACTCTATAAACACCATATATTTT.

This clone has just one count. The J gene is TRBJ2-1, the V gene TRBV7-6; 7 positions agree with TRBD1. In germline, CDR1 is SGHVS, CDR2 FNYEAQ. V lost 1 base to trimming and J lost 9 bases; unmatched junction nucleotides: 3. The CDR3 has 13 residues. As DNA, the CDR3 is TGTGCCAGCAGCTTAGAGGGGGCAACTGAGCAGTTCTTC. The encoded protein is CASSLEGATEQFF.

The chain combines TRBV29-1 with TRBJ1-1, with TRBD1 matching 8 bases. Germline loops: CDR1 SQVTM, CDR2 ANQGSEA. The V and J ends lost 7 bases and 3 bases, in that order; junction bases with no gene match: 7. This CDR3 has 13 residues. In DNA form, the CDR3 reads TGCAGCGCACCCACGACAGGGGACACTGAAGCTTTCTTT. It codes for CSAPTTGDTEAFF.

The chain carries TRBV6-5 and TRBJ2-7, with D possibly being TRBD2 (6 bases). Germline-derived CDR1 and CDR2 are MNHEY and SVGAGI. Trimming cost V 0 bases and J 6 bases, with 9 bases left between them. The CDR3 length is 13 residues. Here the CDR3 DNA reads TGTGCCAGCAGTTACTCTAGGAGGGGCGAGCAGTACTTC. Amino acid sequence: CASSYSRRGEQYF.

This chain links TRBV6-5 with TRBJ1-2; TRBD1 matches 9 bases. The germline CDR1 and CDR2 sequences are MNHEY and SVGAGI. The CDR3 has 15 amino acids. J lost 6 bases, V lost 5 bases, and 10 bases had no gene match. The chain's CDR3 is CASSPIGTGKDGYTF. For the CDR3, the DNA is TGTGCCAGCAGTCCGATCGGGACAGGGAAGGATGGCTACACCTTC.

The rearrangement joins TRBV6-1 to TRBJ2-2; D perhaps matches TRBD1 (6 bases). Trimming stripped 6 bases from V and 7 bases from J, with 12 bases between. The CDR3 covers 13 residues. CDR1 is MNHNS and CDR2 is SASEGT in the germline V gene. CDR3 region: CASSPTGIGELFF. CDR3 DNA: TGTGCCAGCAGCCCGACAGGCATCGGGGAGCTGTTTTTT.

The chain uses TRBV6-5 and TRBJ2-7; the D gene is possibly TRBD1 (5 bases). Germline CDR1 is MNHEY and CDR2 is SVGAGI. The CDR3 spans 15 residues. V was trimmed by 0 bases and J by 4 bases, leaving 13 bases between them. The CDR3 DNA follows: TGTGCCAGCAGTTACTCCCTTGGACAAGAGTACGAGCAGTACTTC. Translated, it gives CASSYSLGQEYEQYF.

This clone turned up a few times. This sequence joins TRBV5-4 and TRBJ2-1, with 9 bases identical to TRBD1. V dropped 2 bases and J dropped 2; count of bases not matched to a gene: 8. CDR3 length: 17 amino acids. In germline, CDR1 is SGHNT, CDR2 YYREEE (reference sequence). The CDR3 protein is CASSFTLDRGAYNEQFF. DNA of the CDR3: TGTGCCAGCAGCTTTACTCTGGACAGGGGCGCCTACAATGAGCAGTTCTTC.

The rearrangement joins TRBV6-1 to TRBJ1-2, with a weak D call TRBD1 (6 bases). Trimming cost V 3 bases and J 2 bases, with 16 bases left between them. In germline, CDR1 is MNHNS, CDR2 SASEGT. The CDR3 runs 16 residues. CDR3 nucleotide sequence: TGTGCCAGCAGTGAGGTGATTACAGGGCCGAACTATGGCTACACCTTC. It codes for CASSEVITGPNYGYTF.

The V and J genes are TRBV29-1 and TRBJ2-4; 8 bases are shared with TRBD2. The CDR3 is 17 amino acids. Trimming at V came to 3 bases and at J to 0 bases, leaving 10 bases not matched to a gene. Germline lookup yields CDR1 SQVTM and CDR2 ANQGSEA. CDR3 protein: CSVDGGRRGGAKNIQYF. CDR3 nucleotide sequence: TGCAGCGTTGACGGCGGGAGGAGAGGAGGAGCCAAAAACATTCAGTACTTC.

The chain recombines TRBV19 with TRBJ2-3; the match to TRBD2 covers 8 bases. Germline trimming cut 8 bases from V and 0 bases from J; bases unmatched to any gene: 19. The CDR3 length is 19 residues. Germline V CDR1 and CDR2: LNHDA, SQIVND (reference sequence). The CDR3 bases are TGTGCCAGTTCACCCTCTGGGCGGGGGGCGATATCTAGCACAGATACGCAGTATTTT. Translating gives CASSPSGRGAISSTDTQYF.

The J gene is TRBJ2-3, the V gene TRBV14; the D gene could be TRBD1 or TRBD2 (5 bases each). Germline-derived CDR1 and CDR2 are SGHDN and FVKESK. This CDR3 has 12 residues. V lost 6 bases and J 1 base, leaving 5 bases between the germline ends. The CDR3 nucleotides are TGTGCCAGCAGGGGGGGCACAGATACGCAGTATTTT. It codes for CASRGGTDTQYF.

This clone turned up a few times. This chain connects TRBV10-1 to TRBJ2-3; no reliable D call. The CDR3 sequence is 14 residues long. Germline V CDR1 and CDR2: WNHNN, SYGVQD (reference sequence). Trimming left V 5 bases short and J 2 bases short, with 11 bases between. CDR3 protein: CASSRSRVTDTQYF. The DNA for the CDR3 is TGCGCCAGCAGTCGTAGTAGGGTCACAGATACGCAGTATTTT.

To note about this clone: This sample also contains other DNA sequences that code for the same CDR3. The V call is TRBV9, the J call TRBJ2-1, with 7 bases that match TRBD2. CDR3 length equals 15 residues. Germline V CDR1 and CDR2: SGDLS, YYNGEE. Unmatched junction bases numbered 7, after V lost 0 bases and J lost 7 bases. CDR3 in DNA: TGTGCCAGCAGCGTAGCCGCGGGAGAGAGGAATGAGCAGTTCTTC. It is translated as CASSVAAGERNEQFF.

CDR3 nucleotides: TGTGCCAGCACCCTTGGACGAGCGGGAGGTATAAATGAGCAGTTCTTC. This translates into CASTLGRAGGINEQFF. The chain joins TRBV2 to TRBJ2-1, with TRBD2 matching 9 bases. After removal of 7 bases from V and 7 bases from J, the junction contained 14 bases not matched to a gene. Germline loops: CDR1 SNHLY, CDR2 FYNNEI. The CDR3 contains 16 residues. The complete variable domain, with remaining parts taken from reference TRBV2 and TRBJ2-1, reads EPEVTQTPSHQVTQMGQEVILRCVPISNHLYFYWYRQILGQKVEFLVSFYNNEISEKSEIFDDQFSVERPDGSNFTLKIRSTKLEDSAMYFCASTLGRAGGINEQFFGPGTRLTVL.

Only a few counts were recorded for this clone. The chain joins TRBV5-6 to TRBJ1-2, with a possible D match to TRBD1 (6 bases). The V gene's germline CDR1 is SGHDT and CDR2 YYEEEE. The germline V and J ends were trimmed by 4 bases and 7 bases, with 17 bases remaining between them. The CDR3 runs 14 residues. The CDR3 spells CASSPRQAGGGYTF. CDR3 DNA sequence: TGTGCCAGCAGCCCACGACAGGCTGGCGGTGGCTACACCTTC.

The chain recombines TRBV10-3 with TRBJ2-3; D is perhaps TRBD2 (5 bases). Germline assignment: CDR1 ENHRY and CDR2 SYGVKD. This CDR3 region has 17 residues. Trimming took 2 bases from V and 11 from J, leaving 26 bases between them. Here the CDR3 reads CAISERHGGMADGGQYF. The DNA of the CDR3 is TGTGCCATCAGTGAGAGGCATGGAGGAATGGCTGATGGTGGGCAGTATTTT.